This T cell receptor (beta chain) was documented in a study of cytomegalovirus exposure and HLA in healthy donors. Overall study findings and caveats: An analysis that was carried out later associated 17,000 or so TCR beta sequences with HLA alleles at 0.05 false discovery rate. By HLA locus, TCR association rates varied in a later analysis, with DRB1 showing the most and HLA-C the fewest.

Regarding this clone: Its target is unknown.

This CDR3 contains 13 residues. The V end lost 5 bases, the J end lost 8 bases, and 15 bases lay between the germline ends. Germline values: CDR1 SGHVS, CDR2 FQNEAQ. Primers included in the PCR were 60 Vbeta and 13 Jbeta primers. Libraries were prepared by immunoSEQ multiplex PCR; TCRdb keeps only in-frame clonotypes and omits some of them. The listing contains 75,000 to 85,000 clones. The TCR was taken from a man in his forties or fifties in good health and CMV-seronegative. The genes are TRBV7-8 and TRBJ2-5; D is possibly TRBD2 (6 bases). Input material: PBMCs. CDR3 residues: CASSPSASVTQYF. DNA for the CDR3: TGTGCCAGCAGCCCGTCGGCTAGCGTTACCCAGTACTTC.